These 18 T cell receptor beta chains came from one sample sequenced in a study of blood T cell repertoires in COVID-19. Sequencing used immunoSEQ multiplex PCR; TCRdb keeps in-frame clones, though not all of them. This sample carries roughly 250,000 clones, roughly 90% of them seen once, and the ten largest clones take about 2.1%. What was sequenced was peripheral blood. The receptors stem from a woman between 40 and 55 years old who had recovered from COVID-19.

CDR3 coding DNA: TGTGCCAGCAGCCAATCTGTAGCTCTTATGCATGAGCAGTTCTTC. This gives the protein CASSQSVALMHEQFF. The chain employs TRBV3-1 (or the pseudogene TRBV3-2) and TRBJ2-1; D remains unclear. Germline V gene data show CDR1 as LGHDT and CDR2 as YNNKEL (reference sequence). The length of the CDR3 is 15 residues. With 2 bases removed from V and 8 bases from J, the gap between germline ends came to 16 bases.

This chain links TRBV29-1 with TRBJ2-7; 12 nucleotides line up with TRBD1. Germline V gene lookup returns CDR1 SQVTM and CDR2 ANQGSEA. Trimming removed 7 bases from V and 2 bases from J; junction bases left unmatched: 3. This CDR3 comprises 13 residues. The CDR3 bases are TGCAGCGGGGGGGACAGGGGGCCCTACGAGCAGTACTTC. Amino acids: CSGGDRGPYEQYF.

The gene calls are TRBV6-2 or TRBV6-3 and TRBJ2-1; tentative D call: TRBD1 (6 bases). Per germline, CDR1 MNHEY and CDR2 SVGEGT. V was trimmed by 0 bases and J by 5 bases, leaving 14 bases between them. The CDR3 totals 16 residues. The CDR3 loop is CASSYSKGRGNNEQFF. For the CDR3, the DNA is TGTGCCAGCAGTTACTCAAAAGGCAGGGGAAACAATGAGCAGTTCTTC.

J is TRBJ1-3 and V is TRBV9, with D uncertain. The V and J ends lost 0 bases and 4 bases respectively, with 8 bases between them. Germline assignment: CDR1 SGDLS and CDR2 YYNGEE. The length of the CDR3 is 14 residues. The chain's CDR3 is CASSVEKSGNTIYF. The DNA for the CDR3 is TGTGCCAGCAGCGTAGAAAAATCGGGAAACACCATATATTTT.

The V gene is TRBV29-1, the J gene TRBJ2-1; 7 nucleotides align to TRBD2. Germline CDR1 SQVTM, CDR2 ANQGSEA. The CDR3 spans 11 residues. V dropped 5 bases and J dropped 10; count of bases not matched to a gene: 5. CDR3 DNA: TGCAGCGTTTTGCGGGAGTTGGAGCAGTTCTTC. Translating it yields CSVLRELEQFF.

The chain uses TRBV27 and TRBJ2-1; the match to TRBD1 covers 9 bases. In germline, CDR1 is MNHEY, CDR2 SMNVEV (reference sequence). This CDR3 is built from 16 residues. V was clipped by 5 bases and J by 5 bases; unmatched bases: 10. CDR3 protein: CASSPRTGARNNEQFF. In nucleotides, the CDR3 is TGTGCCAGCAGTCCCCGGACAGGGGCGCGGAACAATGAGCAGTTCTTC.

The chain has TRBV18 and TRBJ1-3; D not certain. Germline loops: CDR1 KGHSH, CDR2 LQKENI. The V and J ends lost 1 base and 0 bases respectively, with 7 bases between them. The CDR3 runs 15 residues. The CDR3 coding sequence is TGTGCCAGCTCACCACTAAAATACTCTGGAAACACCATATATTTT. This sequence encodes CASSPLKYSGNTIYF.

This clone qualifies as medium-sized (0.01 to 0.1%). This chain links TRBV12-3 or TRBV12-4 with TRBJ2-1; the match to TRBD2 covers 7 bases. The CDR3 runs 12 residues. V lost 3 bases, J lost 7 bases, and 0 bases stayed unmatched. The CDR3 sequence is CASSLGGNEQFF. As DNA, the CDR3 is TGTGCCAGCAGTTTGGGAGGGAATGAGCAGTTCTTC.

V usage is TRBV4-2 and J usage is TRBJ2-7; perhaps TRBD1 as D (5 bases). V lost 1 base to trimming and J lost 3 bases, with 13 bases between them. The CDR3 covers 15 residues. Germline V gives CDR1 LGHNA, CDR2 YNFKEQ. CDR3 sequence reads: CASSQVVGRDYEQYF. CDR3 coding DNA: TGTGCCAGCAGCCAAGTCGTCGGCAGGGACTACGAGCAGTACTTC.

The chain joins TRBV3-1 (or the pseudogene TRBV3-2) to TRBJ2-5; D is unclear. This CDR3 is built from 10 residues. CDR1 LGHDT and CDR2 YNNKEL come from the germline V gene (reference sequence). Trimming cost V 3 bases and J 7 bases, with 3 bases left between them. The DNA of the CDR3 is TGTGCCAGCAGCCACGGGACCCAGTACTTC. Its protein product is CASSHGTQYF.

The CDR3 nucleotides read TGTGCTAGTGGACTCTTCTACGAGCAGTACTTC. It translates to CASGLFYEQYF. The chain joins TRBV12-5 to TRBJ2-7, with D uncertain. Germline-derived CDR1 and CDR2 are LGHNT and FRNRAP. Trimming shortened V by 6 bases and J by 3 bases, and 6 bases separated the two germline ends. There are 11 residues in the CDR3.

The CDR3 protein is CASSQGRENQPQHF. For the CDR3, the DNA is TGTGCCAGCAGCCAAGGCAGGGAAAATCAGCCCCAGCATTTT. This chain connects TRBV3-1 (or the pseudogene TRBV3-2) to TRBJ1-5; possibly TRBD1 for D (5 bases). The CDR3 is 14 amino acids. V was clipped by 1 base and J by 4 bases, with 8 bases between them. Per the germline V gene, CDR1 is LGHDT and CDR2 is YNNKEL (reference sequence).

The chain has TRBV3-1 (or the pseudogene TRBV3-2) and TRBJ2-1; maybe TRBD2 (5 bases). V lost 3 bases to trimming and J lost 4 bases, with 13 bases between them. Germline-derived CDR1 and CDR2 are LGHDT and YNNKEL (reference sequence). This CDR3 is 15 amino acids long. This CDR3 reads CASSQEAASYNEQFF. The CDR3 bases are TGTGCCAGCAGCCAGGAAGCGGCTTCATACAATGAGCAGTTCTTC.

CDR3 DNA: TGTGCCAGCAACCGACAGGGGACCCACGAGCAGTACTTC. Its protein is CASNRQGTHEQYF. This chain joins TRBV27 and TRBJ2-7; 8 bases fit TRBD1. Germline V gene lookup returns CDR1 MNHEY and CDR2 SMNVEV (reference sequence). The CDR3 contains 13 residues. The V segment lost 7 bases and the J segment 5 bases; nucleotides outside the gene matches: 7.

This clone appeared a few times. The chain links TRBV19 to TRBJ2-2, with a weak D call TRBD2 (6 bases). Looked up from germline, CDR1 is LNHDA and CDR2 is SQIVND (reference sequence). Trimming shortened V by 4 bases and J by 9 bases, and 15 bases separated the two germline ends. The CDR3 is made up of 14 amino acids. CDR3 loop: CASSTPGTLRELFF. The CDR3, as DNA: TGTGCCAGTAGTACTCCCGGGACTCTCAGGGAGCTGTTTTTT.

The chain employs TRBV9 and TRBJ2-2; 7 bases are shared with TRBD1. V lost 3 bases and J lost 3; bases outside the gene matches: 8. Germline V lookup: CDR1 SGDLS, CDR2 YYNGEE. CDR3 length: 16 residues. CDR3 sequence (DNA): TGTGCCAGCAGCGCCCGGACAGGTCCGGACACCGGGGAGCTGTTTTTT. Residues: CASSARTGPDTGELFF.

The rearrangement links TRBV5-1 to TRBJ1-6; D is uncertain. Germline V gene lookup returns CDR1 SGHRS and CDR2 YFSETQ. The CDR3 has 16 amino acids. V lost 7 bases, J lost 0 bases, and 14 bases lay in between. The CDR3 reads CASVWALVSYNSPLHF. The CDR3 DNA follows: TGCGCCAGCGTGTGGGCACTTGTCTCCTATAATTCACCCCTCCACTTT.

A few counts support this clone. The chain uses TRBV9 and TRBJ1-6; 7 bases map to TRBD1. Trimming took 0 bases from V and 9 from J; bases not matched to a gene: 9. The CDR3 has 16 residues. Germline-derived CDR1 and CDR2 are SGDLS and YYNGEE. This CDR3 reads CASSVGERQGSSPLHF. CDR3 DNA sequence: TGTGCCAGCAGCGTAGGAGAAAGACAGGGCAGTTCACCCCTCCACTTT.